These 26 T cell receptor beta chains originate from one sample sequenced in a study of cytomegalovirus exposure and HLA in healthy donors. PCR was performed using 60 Vbeta and 13 Jbeta primers. TCRdb keeps only in-frame clones here, not all; method: immunoSEQ multiplex PCR. This repertoire shows tens of thousands of clones, 7.6% found once; its top ten account for roughly 2.1%. Sequences were obtained from PBMCs. Receptor source: a man aged 45-65 years in good health and CMV-seronegative.

The rearrangement joins TRBV29-1 to TRBJ2-7; D possibly corresponds to TRBD2 (6 bases). The CDR3 contains 14 residues. Germline lookup yields CDR1 SQVTM and CDR2 ANQGSEA. V shed 4 bases and J shed 7 bases, with 20 bases lying between them. CDR3 region: CSVVGGNGPREQYF. DNA for the CDR3: TGCAGCGTTGTCGGGGGAAACGGCCCTAGGGAGCAGTACTTC.

The rearrangement joins TRBV9 to TRBJ2-2, with 10 bases matching TRBD1. Trimming at V came to 2 bases and at J to 4 bases, leaving 5 bases not matched to a gene. Germline loops: CDR1 SGDLS, CDR2 YYNGEE. The CDR3 covers 16 residues. The CDR3 sequence: CASSVWGTGVTGELFF. The CDR3 nucleotides are TGTGCCAGCAGCGTCTGGGGGACAGGGGTCACCGGGGAGCTGTTTTTT.

This chain links TRBV25-1 with TRBJ2-3, with 13 bases matching TRBD2. Germline V CDR1 and CDR2: MGHDK, SYGVNS. V gave up 4 bases and J gave up 7 bases; unmatched junction bases: 2. CDR3 length equals 14 residues. The CDR3 nucleotides read TGTGCCAGCAGTGGGACTAGCGGGAGTTATACGCAGTATTTT. Its protein is CASSGTSGSYTQYF.

The chain is built from TRBV13 and TRBJ2-1, with 8 bases identical to TRBD2. V shed 5 bases and J 5 bases; nucleotides not matched to a gene: 8. CDR3 length: 15 residues. Germline V gene sequence: CDR1 PRHDT, CDR2 FYEKMQ (reference sequence). The CDR3 nucleotides read TGTGCCAGCAGCCCAACTAGCGGTCTCGACAATGAGCAGTTCTTC. Translation gives CASSPTSGLDNEQFF.

The chain recombines TRBV28 with TRBJ2-2; 10 bases are shared with TRBD2. V was pared by 10 bases and J by 9 bases, with 11 bases of the junction left unmatched. The CDR3 runs 14 residues. Germline CDR1 MDHEN, CDR2 SYDVKM. The CDR3 spells CATHPASGSWELFF. Here the CDR3 DNA reads TGTGCCACCCACCCGGCTAGCGGGAGTTGGGAGCTGTTTTTT. The full variable domain, completed using reference TRBV28 and TRBJ2-2, is DVKVTQSSRYLVKRTGEKVFLECVQDMDHENMFWYRQDPGLGLRLIYFSYDVKMKEKGDIPEGYSVSREKKERFSLILESASTNQTSMYLCATHPASGSWELFFGEGSRLTVL.

There are a few counts of this clone. The chain couples TRBV11-3 to TRBJ2-7, with D unresolved. The CDR3 runs to 13 residues. Trimming shortened V by 5 bases and J by 7 bases, and 15 bases separated the two germline ends. Germline CDR1 reads SGHNT; CDR2 reads YENEEA. The CDR3 coding sequence is TGTGCCAGCAGCCCTCATCGCCCCGGTGAGCAGTACTTC. Translation gives CASSPHRPGEQYF.

The gene calls are TRBV6-5 and TRBJ2-1, with D possibly TRBD1 on 6 matching bases. Germline V CDR1 and CDR2: MNHEY, SVGAGI. Trimming took off 5 bases at V and 7 bases at J, with 9 bases between the two ends. The CDR3 sequence is 12 residues long. The CDR3 here is CASSGRGNEQFF. The CDR3 DNA is TGTGCCAGCAGTGGCAGGGGAAATGAGCAGTTCTTC.

V gene TRBV23-1 combines with J gene TRBJ1-1, with TRBD1 matching over 8 bases. TRBV23-1 is flagged as an ORF with uncertain function. Trimming removed 6 bases from V and 7 bases from J; junction bases left unmatched: 16. CDR3 length equals 16 residues. CDR3 in DNA: TGCGCCAGCAGGCCCTTTTCCGCCAGGGGGCTAGGTGAAGCTTTCTTT. Translated: CASRPFSARGLGEAFF.

This clone was recorded a few times. V and J are TRBV25-1 and TRBJ2-3; D is perhaps TRBD2 (5 bases). The CDR3 has 15 amino acids. CDR1 MGHDK and CDR2 SYGVNS come from the germline V gene. Trimming shortened V by 2 bases and J by 4 bases, and 13 bases separated the two germline ends. CDR3 sequence (DNA): TGTGCCAGCAGTGAAGTTAGGTCTAGCCCAGATACGCAGTATTTT. Amino acids: CASSEVRSSPDTQYF.

This chain connects TRBV11-1 to TRBJ1-2; D gene uncertain. V dropped 1 base and J dropped 3 bases, with 9 bases sitting between them. Per the germline V gene, CDR1 is SGHAT and CDR2 is FQDESV (reference sequence). The CDR3 runs to 14 residues. CDR3 sequence reads: CASSLGLKDYGYTF. DNA of the CDR3: TGTGCCAGCAGCTTAGGACTGAAGGACTATGGCTACACCTTC.

This chain links TRBV28 with TRBJ2-7, with 7 bases aligning to TRBD1. The CDR3 runs to 14 residues. Germline V gives CDR1 MDHEN, CDR2 SYDVKM. V trimming: 5 bases; J trimming: 0 bases; junction bases outside the gene matches: 4. The CDR3 coding sequence is TGTGCCAGCAGTGAGGGGGCGAGCTCCTACGAGCAGTACTTC. Translation: CASSEGASSYEQYF.

This clone was seen only a few times. The chain combines TRBV9 with TRBJ2-2; a possible D gene is TRBD2 (6 bases). V was pared by 3 bases and J by 0 bases, with 12 bases between. The germline V gene encodes CDR1 SGDLS and CDR2 YYNGEE. The CDR3 totals 16 residues. The CDR3 region is CASSARRGSNTGELFF. CDR3 DNA: TGTGCCAGCAGCGCCCGCCGGGGGTCGAACACCGGGGAGCTGTTTTTT.

This chain joins TRBV5-5 and TRBJ2-7, with 8 bases that match TRBD2. V was pared by 0 bases and J by 5 bases, with 7 bases of the junction left unmatched. CDR3 length: 15 residues. Germline CDR1 is SGHKS and CDR2 is YYEKEE (reference sequence). For the CDR3, the DNA is TGTGCCAGCAGCTTGGATGGCGGGAGGATAGACGAGCAGTACTTC. Translating gives CASSLDGGRIDEQYF.

This clone occurred many times. V gene TRBV6-1 combines with J gene TRBJ2-6, with D unclear. Germline V gene data show CDR1 as MNHNS and CDR2 as SASEGT. With 4 bases removed from V and 0 bases from J, the gap between germline ends came to 4 bases. The CDR3 has 14 residues. The chain's CDR3 is CASSGSSGANVLTF. CDR3 nucleotides: TGTGCCAGCAGTGGCAGCTCTGGGGCCAACGTCCTGACTTTC.

This clone was seen more than once but under ten times. This rearrangement joins TRBV7-8 to TRBJ2-3; 10 positions match TRBD2. Trimming cost V 1 base and J 4 bases; bases outside gene matches: 8. The V gene's germline CDR1 is SGHVS and CDR2 FQNEAQ. The CDR3 is 17 residues long. As DNA, the CDR3 is TGTGCCAGCAGCTTAGGATGGAGCGGGAGGGCCCCAGATACGCAGTATTTT. It encodes CASSLGWSGRAPDTQYF. Full variable domain (outside the CDR3, taken from reference TRBV7-8 and TRBJ2-3): GAGVSQSPRYKVAKRGQDVALRCDPISGHVSLFWYQQALGQGPEFLTYFQNEAQLDKSGLPSDRFFAERPEGSVSTLKIQRTQQEDSAVYLCASSLGWSGRAPDTQYFGPGTRLTVL.

The chain recombines TRBV5-1 with TRBJ2-3; 8 nucleotides line up with TRBD2. Germline values: CDR1 SGHRS, CDR2 YFSETQ. The CDR3 contains 15 residues. J lost 10 bases, V lost 6 bases, and 16 bases had no gene match. This chain's CDR3 is CASNTAGRLANSQYF. CDR3 nucleotide sequence: TGCGCCAGCAACACAGCCGGCCGACTAGCGAATTCGCAGTATTTT.

This clone was counted a few times. The chain joins TRBV5-8 to TRBJ2-7; 11 nucleotides line up with TRBD1. Per the germline V gene, CDR1 is SGHTS and CDR2 is YDEGEE. CDR3 length: 16 amino acids. Trimming took 2 bases from V and 9 from J; bases not matched to a gene: 13. Written as DNA, the CDR3 is TGTGCCAGCAGCTTTCGATCCGGGACAGGGGGTATCGGGCAGTACTTC. Encoded protein: CASSFRSGTGGIGQYF.

This clone has more than one count but fewer than ten. The rearrangement uses TRBV19 and TRBJ1-5; 7 bases line up with TRBD1. This CDR3 is 14 amino acids long. The germline V gene has CDR1 LNHDA and CDR2 SQIVND (reference sequence). V lost 8 bases and J lost 5; bases outside the gene matches: 9. This chain's CDR3 is CASGGQGDYQPQHF. The CDR3 coding sequence is TGTGCCAGTGGGGGGCAGGGGGACTATCAGCCCCAGCATTTT.

This clone was seen a few times. V is TRBV5-1 and J is TRBJ1-3; D is unresolved. This CDR3 region has 12 residues. Trimming shortened V by 2 bases and J by 4 bases, and 4 bases separated the two germline ends. CDR1 is SGHRS and CDR2 is YFSETQ in the germline V gene. For the CDR3, the DNA is TGCGCCAGCAGCTTCGAGGGAAACACCATATATTTT. This encodes CASSFEGNTIYF.

The chain recombines TRBV6-1 with TRBJ1-1; D unresolved. This CDR3 comprises 13 residues. The V and J ends lost 2 bases and 5 bases respectively, with 9 bases between them. CDR1 is MNHNS and CDR2 is SASEGT in the germline V gene. The CDR3 DNA reads TGTGCCAGCAGTGAAACGGCGGCAACTGAAGCTTTCTTT. This codes for CASSETAATEAFF.

The chain employs TRBV5-1 and TRBJ1-1; perhaps TRBD1 as D (6 bases). This CDR3 is 14 amino acids long. V was trimmed by 2 bases and J by 6 bases, leaving 14 bases between them. Germline-derived CDR1 and CDR2 are SGHRS and YFSETQ. The CDR3 DNA reads as TGCGCCAGCAGCTTAGCTACAGGGATCGCTGAAGCTTTCTTT. Its protein is CASSLATGIAEAFF.

CDR3: CASSSLVKQYF. The DNA of the CDR3 is TGTGCCAGCAGTTCGTTAGTAAAGCAGTACTTC. J is TRBJ2-7 and V is TRBV6-5, with no clear D. The CDR3 has 11 residues. Trimming shortened V by 4 bases and J by 8 bases, and 9 bases separated the two germline ends. Germline V CDR1 and CDR2: MNHEY, SVGAGI.

The gene calls are TRBV28 and TRBJ1-1, with D unresolved. Germline CDR1 and CDR2: MDHEN and SYDVKM. There are 17 residues in the CDR3. V was shortened by 3 bases and J by 0 bases, with 17 bases between the two germline ends. DNA of the CDR3: TGTGCCAGCAGTTTCAACCCCCTGGGAGCAATGAACACTGAAGCTTTCTTT. It translates to CASSFNPLGAMNTEAFF.

J is TRBJ2-2 and V is TRBV2; 7 bases agree with TRBD2. V was pared by 5 bases and J by 4 bases, with 7 bases of the junction left unmatched. This CDR3 is built from 15 residues. The germline CDR1 and CDR2 sequences are SNHLY and FYNNEI. Here the CDR3 reads CASSHGRLGTGELFF. CDR3 in DNA: TGTGCCAGCAGTCACGGGAGGCTCGGCACCGGGGAGCTGTTTTTT.

This clone was observed a handful of times. The chain has TRBV29-1 and TRBJ2-1, with 9 nucleotides matching TRBD2. Trimming took 0 bases from V and 14 from J; bases not matched to a gene: 8. In germline, CDR1 is SQVTM, CDR2 ANQGSEA. The CDR3 loop spans 13 amino acids. CDR3 DNA sequence: TGCAGCGTTGAAGAAGGAGCTAGCGGGAACAAGTTCTTC. Amino acids: CSVEEGASGNKFF.

In its sample, this clone was seen a few times. The V call is TRBV2, the J call TRBJ1-5; possibly TRBD1 for D (5 bases). Germline CDR1 reads SNHLY; CDR2 reads FYNNEI. The CDR3 runs 16 residues. Trimming cost V 8 bases and J 6 bases, with 23 bases left between them. The chain's CDR3 is CASALQGAGIGQPQHF. The CDR3 coding sequence is TGTGCCAGCGCTTTACAAGGGGCAGGGATCGGTCAGCCCCAGCATTTT.